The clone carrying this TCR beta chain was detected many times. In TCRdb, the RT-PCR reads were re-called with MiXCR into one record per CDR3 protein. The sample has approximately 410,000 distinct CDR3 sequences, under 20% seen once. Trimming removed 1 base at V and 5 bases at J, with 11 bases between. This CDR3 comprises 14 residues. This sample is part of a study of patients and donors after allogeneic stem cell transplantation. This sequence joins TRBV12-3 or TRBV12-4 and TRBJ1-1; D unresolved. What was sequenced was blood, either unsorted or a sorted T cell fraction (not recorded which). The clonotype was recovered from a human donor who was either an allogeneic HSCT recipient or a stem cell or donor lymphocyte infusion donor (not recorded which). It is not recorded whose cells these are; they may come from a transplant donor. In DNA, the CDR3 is TGTGCCAGCAGTTTAGACGCCTGGTTAACTGAAGCTTTCTTT. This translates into CASSLDAWLTEAFF.